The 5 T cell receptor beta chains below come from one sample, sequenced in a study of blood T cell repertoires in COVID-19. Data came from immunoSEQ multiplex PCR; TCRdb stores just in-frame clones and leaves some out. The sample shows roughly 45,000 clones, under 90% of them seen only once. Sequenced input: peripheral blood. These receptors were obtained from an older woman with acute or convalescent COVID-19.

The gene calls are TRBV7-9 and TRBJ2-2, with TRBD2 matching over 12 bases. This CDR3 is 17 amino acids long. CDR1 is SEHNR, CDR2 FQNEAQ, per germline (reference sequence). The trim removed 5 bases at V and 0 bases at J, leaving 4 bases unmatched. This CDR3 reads CASSLTSGGSNTGELFF. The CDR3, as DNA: TGTGCCAGCAGCCTGACTAGCGGGGGATCGAACACCGGGGAGCTGTTTTTT.

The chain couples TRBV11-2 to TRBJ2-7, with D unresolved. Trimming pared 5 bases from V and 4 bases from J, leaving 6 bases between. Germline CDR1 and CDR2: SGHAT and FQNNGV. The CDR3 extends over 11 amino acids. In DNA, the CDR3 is TGTGCCAGCAGCGCCGAGTACGAGCAGTACTTC. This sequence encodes CASSAEYEQYF.

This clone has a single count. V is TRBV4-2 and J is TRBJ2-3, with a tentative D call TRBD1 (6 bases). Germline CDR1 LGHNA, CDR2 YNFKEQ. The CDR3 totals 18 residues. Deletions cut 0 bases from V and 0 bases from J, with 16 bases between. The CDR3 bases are TGTGCCAGCAGCCAAGACCCGACAGGCACTACTAGCACAGATACGCAGTATTTT. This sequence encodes CASSQDPTGTTSTDTQYF.

The CDR3: CASSSGGSGYGYTF. CDR3 sequence (DNA): TGTGCCAGCAGCTCCGGGGGGTCAGGCTATGGCTACACCTTC. The chain carries TRBV7-9 and TRBJ1-2; possible D gene TRBD1, 5 bases. Germline values: CDR1 SEHNR, CDR2 FQNEAQ (reference sequence). The CDR3 has 14 amino acids. Trimming took 4 bases from V and 4 from J, leaving 13 bases between them.

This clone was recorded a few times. The CDR3 DNA follows: TGTGCCAGCAGCCAGGACCACAGGATAGCCAAAAACATTCAGTACTTC. It is translated as CASSQDHRIAKNIQYF. The chain is built from TRBV14 and TRBJ2-4, with a tentative D call TRBD1 (5 bases). V was shortened by 3 bases and J by 0 bases, with 12 bases between the two germline ends. CDR1 and CDR2 (germline): SGHDN, FVKESK. The CDR3 extends over 16 amino acids.